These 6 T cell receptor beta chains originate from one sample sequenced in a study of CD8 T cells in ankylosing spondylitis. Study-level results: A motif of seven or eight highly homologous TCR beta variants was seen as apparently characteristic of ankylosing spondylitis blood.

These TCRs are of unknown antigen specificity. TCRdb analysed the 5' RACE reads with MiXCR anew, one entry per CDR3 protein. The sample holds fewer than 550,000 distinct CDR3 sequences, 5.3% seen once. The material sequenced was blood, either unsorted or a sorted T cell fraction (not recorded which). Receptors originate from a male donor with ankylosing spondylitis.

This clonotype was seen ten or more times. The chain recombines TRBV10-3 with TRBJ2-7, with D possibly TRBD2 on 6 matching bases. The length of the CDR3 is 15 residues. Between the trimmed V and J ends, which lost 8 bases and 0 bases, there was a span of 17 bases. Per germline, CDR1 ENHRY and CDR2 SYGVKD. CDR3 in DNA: TGTGCCATCCGGAGGGGTGCGGGGACCTCCTACGAGCAGTACTTC. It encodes CAIRRGAGTSYEQYF.

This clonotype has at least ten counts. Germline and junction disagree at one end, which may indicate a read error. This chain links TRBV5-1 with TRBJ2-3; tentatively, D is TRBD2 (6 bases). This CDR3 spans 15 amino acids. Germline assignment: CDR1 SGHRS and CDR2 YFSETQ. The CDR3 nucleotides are TGTGCCAGCAGTTTGGGAGGCGGAAGCACAGATACGCAGTATTTT. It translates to CASSLGGGSTDTQYF.

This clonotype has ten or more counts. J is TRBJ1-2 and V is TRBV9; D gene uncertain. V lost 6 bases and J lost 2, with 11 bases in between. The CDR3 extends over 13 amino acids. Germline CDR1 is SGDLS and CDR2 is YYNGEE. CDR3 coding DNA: TGTGCCAGCACCCCGGAAAGCAACTATGGCTACACCTTC. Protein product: CASTPESNYGYTF.

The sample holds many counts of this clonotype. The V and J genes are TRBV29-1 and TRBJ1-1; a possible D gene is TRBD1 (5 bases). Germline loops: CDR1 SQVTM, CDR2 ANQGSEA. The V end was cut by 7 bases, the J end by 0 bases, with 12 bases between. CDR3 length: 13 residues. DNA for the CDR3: TGCAGCGCAGATGGGGCTGTGAACACTGAAGCTTTCTTT. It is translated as CSADGAVNTEAFF. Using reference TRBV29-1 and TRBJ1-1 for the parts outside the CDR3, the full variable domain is SAVISQKPSRDICQRGTSLTIQCQVDSQVTMMFWYRQQPGQSLTLIATANQGSEATYESGFVIDKFPISRPNLTFSTLTVSNMSPEDSSIYLCSADGAVNTEAFFGQGTRLTVV.

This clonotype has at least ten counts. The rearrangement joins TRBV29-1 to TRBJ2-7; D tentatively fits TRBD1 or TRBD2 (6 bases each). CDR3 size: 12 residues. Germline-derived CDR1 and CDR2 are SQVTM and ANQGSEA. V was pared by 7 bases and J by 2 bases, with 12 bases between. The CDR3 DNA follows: TGCAGCGGCGTAGGGGGGCCCTACGAGCAGTACTTC. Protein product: CSGVGGPYEQYF.

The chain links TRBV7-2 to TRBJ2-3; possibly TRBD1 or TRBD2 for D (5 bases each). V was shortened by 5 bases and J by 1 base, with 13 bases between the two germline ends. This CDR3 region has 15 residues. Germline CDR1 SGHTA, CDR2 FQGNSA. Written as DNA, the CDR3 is TGTGCCAGCAGCGGGGGTGGTGGGCGCACAGATACGCAGTATTTT. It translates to CASSGGGGRTDTQYF.